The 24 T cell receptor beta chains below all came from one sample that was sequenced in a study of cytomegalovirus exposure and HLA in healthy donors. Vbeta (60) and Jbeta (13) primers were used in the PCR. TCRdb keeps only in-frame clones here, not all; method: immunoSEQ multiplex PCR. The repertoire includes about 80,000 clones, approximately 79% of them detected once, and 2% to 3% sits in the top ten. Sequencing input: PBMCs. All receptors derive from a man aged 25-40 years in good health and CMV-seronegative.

The CDR3 coding sequence is TGTGCCAGCAGTTTACGGGGGTTTCAGCCCCAGCATTTT. This gives the protein CASSLRGFQPQHF. The chain is built from TRBV27 and TRBJ1-5, with D perhaps TRBD1 (5 bases). The CDR3 spans 13 residues. Germline loops: CDR1 MNHEY, CDR2 SMNVEV (reference sequence). Trimming shortened V by 2 bases and J by 6 bases, and 8 bases separated the two germline ends.

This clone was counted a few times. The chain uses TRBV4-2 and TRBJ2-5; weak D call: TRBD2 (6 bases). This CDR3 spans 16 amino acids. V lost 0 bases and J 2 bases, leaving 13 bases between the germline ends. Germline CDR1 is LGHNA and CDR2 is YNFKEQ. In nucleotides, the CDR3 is TGTGCCAGCAGCCAAGATTTTGGCGGGGTACAAGAGACCCAGTACTTC. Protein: CASSQDFGGVQETQYF.

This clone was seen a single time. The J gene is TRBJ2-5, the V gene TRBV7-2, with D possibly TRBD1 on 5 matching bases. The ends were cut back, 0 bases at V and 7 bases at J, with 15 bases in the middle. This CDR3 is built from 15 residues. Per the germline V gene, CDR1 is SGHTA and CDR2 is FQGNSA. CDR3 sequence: CASSLAWQTRGTQYF. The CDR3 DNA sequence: TGTGCCAGCAGCTTAGCGTGGCAGACAAGGGGGACCCAGTACTTC. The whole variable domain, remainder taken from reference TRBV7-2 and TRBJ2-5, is GAGVSQSPSNKVTEKGKDVELRCDPISGHTALYWYRQSLGQGLEFLIYFQGNSAPDKSGLPSDRFSAERTGGSVSTLTIQRTQQEDSAVYLCASSLAWQTRGTQYFGPGTRLLVL.

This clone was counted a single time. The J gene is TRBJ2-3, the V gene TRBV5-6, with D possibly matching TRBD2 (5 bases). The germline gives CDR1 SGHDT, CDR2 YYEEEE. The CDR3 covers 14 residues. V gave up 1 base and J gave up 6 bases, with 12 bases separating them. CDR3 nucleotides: TGTGCCAGCAGCTTGAGTAGAGGGAAGGATACGCAGTATTTT. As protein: CASSLSRGKDTQYF.

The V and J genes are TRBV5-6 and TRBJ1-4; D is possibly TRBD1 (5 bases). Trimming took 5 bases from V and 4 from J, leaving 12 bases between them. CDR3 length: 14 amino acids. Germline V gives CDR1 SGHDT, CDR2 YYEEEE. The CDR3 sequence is CASRLGGGNEKLFF. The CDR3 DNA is TGTGCCAGCAGGCTTGGGGGGGGTAATGAAAAACTGTTTTTT.

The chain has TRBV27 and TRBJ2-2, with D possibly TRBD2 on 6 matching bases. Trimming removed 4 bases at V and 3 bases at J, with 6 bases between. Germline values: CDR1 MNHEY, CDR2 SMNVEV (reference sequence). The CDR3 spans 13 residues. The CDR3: CASSWRDTGELFF. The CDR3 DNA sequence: TGTGCCAGCAGTTGGAGGGACACCGGGGAGCTGTTTTTT.

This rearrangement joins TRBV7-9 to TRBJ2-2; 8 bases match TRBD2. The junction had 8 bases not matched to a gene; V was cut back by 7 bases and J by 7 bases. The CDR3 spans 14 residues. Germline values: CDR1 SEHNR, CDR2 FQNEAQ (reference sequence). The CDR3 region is CASIHGRVDGELFF. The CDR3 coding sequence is TGTGCCAGCATCCACGGGAGGGTGGACGGGGAGCTGTTTTTT.

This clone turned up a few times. The CDR3 is CASSFEETQYF. The DNA for the CDR3 is TGTGCCAGCAGCTTCGAAGAGACCCAGTACTTC. The V and J genes are TRBV5-8 and TRBJ2-5; the D is unclear. Trimming shortened V by 2 bases and J by 3 bases, and 2 bases separated the two germline ends. This CDR3 region has 11 residues. CDR1 is SGHTS, CDR2 YDEGEE, per germline.

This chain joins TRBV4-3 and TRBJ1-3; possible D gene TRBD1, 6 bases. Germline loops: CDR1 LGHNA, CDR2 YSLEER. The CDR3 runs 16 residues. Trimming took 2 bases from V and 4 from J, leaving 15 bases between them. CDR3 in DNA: TGCGCCAGCAGCCAACTAATTGGGACACAAGGAAACACCATATATTTT. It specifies CASSQLIGTQGNTIYF.

Here the CDR3 reads CASSWTGIPYEQYF. CDR3 DNA sequence: TGTGCCAGCAGCTGGACAGGGATCCCCTACGAGCAGTACTTC. V gene TRBV5-6 combines with J gene TRBJ2-7; 8 bases fit TRBD1. CDR1 and CDR2 from the germline V gene are SGHDT and YYEEEE. The CDR3 totals 14 residues. V lost 3 bases, J lost 2 bases, and 4 bases stayed unmatched.

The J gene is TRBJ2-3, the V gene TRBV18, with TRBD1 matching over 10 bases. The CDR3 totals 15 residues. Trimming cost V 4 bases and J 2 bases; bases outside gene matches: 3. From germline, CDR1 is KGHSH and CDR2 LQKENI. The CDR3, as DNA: TGTGCCAGCTCACAGGACAGGGGGTACACAGATACGCAGTATTTT. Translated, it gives CASSQDRGYTDTQYF.

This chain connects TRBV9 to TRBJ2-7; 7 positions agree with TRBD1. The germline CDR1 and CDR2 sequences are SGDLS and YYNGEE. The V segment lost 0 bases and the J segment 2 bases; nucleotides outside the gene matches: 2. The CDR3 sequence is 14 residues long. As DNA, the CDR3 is TGTGCCAGCAGCGTAGATCAGGGGGCCTACGAGCAGTACTTC. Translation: CASSVDQGAYEQYF.

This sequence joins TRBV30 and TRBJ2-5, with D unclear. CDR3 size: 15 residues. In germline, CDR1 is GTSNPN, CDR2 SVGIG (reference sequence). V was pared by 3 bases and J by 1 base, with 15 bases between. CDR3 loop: CAWSRRQGTQETQYF. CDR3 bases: TGTGCCTGGAGCCGACGACAAGGCACCCAAGAGACCCAGTACTTC.

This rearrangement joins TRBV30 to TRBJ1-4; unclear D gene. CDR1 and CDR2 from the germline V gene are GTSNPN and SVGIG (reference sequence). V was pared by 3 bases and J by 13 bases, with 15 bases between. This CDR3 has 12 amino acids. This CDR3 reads CAWSAASRRLFF. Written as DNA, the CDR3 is TGTGCCTGGAGCGCGGCGAGCCGACGACTGTTTTTT. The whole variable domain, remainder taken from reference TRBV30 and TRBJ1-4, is SQTIHQWPATLVQPVGSPLSLECTVEGTSNPNLYWYRQAAGRGLQLLFYSVGIGQISSEVPQNLSASRPQDRQFILSSKKLLLSDSGFYLCAWSAASRRLFFGSGTQLSVL.

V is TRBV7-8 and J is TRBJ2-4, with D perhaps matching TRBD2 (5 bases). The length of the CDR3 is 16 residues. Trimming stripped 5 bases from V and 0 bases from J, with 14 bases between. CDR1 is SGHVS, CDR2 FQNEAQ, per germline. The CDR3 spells CASSPGGSLAKNIQYF. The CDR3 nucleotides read TGTGCCAGCAGCCCCGGCGGGTCTTTAGCCAAAAACATTCAGTACTTC. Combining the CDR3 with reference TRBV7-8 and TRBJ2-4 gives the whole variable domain GAGVSQSPRYKVAKRGQDVALRCDPISGHVSLFWYQQALGQGPEFLTYFQNEAQLDKSGLPSDRFFAERPEGSVSTLKIQRTQQEDSAVYLCASSPGGSLAKNIQYFGAGTRLSVL.

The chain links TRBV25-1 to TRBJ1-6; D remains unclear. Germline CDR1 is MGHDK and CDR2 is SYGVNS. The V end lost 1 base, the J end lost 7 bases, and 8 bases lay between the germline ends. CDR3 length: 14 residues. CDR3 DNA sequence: TGTGCCAGCAGTGAATTAGGCGGAAATTCACCCCTCCACTTT. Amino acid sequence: CASSELGGNSPLHF.

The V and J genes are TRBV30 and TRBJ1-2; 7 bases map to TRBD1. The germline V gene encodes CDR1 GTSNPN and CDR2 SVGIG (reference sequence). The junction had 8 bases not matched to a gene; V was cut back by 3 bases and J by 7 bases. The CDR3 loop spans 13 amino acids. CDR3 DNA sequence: TGTGCCTGGAGCGCCGGGACAGCCTCTGGCTACACCTTC. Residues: CAWSAGTASGYTF.

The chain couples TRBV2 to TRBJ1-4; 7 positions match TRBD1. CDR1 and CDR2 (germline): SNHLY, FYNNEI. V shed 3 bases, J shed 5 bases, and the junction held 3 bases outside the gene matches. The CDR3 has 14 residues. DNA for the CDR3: TGTGCCAGCAGTGATATGACAGGGAATGAAAAACTGTTTTTT. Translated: CASSDMTGNEKLFF. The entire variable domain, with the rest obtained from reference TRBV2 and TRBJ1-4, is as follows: EPEVTQTPSHQVTQMGQEVILRCVPISNHLYFYWYRQILGQKVEFLVSFYNNEISEKSEIFDDQFSVERPDGSNFTLKIRSTKLEDSAMYFCASSDMTGNEKLFFGSGTQLSVL.

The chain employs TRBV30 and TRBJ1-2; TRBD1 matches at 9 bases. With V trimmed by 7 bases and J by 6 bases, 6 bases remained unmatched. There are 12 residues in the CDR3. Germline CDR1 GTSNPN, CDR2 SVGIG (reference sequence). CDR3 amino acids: CALPGQGDGYTF. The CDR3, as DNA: TGTGCCTTACCGGGACAGGGCGATGGCTACACCTTC.

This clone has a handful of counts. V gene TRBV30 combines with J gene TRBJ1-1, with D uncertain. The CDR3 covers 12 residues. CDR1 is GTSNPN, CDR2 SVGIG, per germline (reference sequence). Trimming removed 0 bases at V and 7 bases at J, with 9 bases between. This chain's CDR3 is CAWSVPRLEAFF. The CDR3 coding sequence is TGTGCCTGGAGTGTCCCAAGACTTGAAGCTTTCTTT.

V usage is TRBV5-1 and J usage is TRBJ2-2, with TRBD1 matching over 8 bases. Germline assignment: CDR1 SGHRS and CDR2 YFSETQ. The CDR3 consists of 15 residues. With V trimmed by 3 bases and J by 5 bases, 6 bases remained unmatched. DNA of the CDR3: TGCGCCAGCAGCTCGCAGGGGGCGGTGACCGGGGAGCTGTTTTTT. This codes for CASSSQGAVTGELFF.

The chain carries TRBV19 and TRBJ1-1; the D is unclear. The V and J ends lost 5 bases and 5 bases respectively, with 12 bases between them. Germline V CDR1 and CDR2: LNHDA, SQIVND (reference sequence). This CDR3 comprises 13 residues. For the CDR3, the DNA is TGTGCCAGTAGTTCTAAGCGGTGGACTGAAGCTTTCTTT. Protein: CASSSKRWTEAFF. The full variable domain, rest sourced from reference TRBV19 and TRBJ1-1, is DGGITQSPKYLFRKEGQNVTLSCEQNLNHDAMYWYRQDPGQGLRLIYYSQIVNDFQKGDIAEGYSVSREKKESFPLTVTSAQKNPTAFYLCASSSKRWTEAFFGQGTRLTVV.

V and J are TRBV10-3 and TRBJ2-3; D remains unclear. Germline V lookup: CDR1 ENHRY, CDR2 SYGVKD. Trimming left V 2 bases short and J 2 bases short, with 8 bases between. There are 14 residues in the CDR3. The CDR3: CAISETAYTDTQYF. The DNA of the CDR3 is TGTGCCATCAGTGAGACCGCCTACACAGATACGCAGTATTTT.

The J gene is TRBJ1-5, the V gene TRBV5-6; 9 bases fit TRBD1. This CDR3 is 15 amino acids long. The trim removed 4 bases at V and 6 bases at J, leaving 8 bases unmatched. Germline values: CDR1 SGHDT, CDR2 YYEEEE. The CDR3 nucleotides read TGTGCCAGCAGCAAGGGACAGGGTTACGGTCAGCCCCAGCATTTT. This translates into CASSKGQGYGQPQHF.